This T cell receptor (beta chain) is from a study of T cells in Graves' hyperthyroidism and ophthalmopathy (dated by TCRdb to about 2019). Some background on the complete study: To identify distinguishing TCR V-J signatures, a discovery cohort of about 95 patients was used, comprising 43 with Graves' ophthalmopathy and approximately 58 with stable Graves' hyperthyroidism. According to the paper, TCR Vbeta CDR3 sequencing was carried out on approximately 140 peripheral blood samples, which came from 40 to 45 ophthalmopathy, around 74 hyperthyroidism and about 17 progressor patients. In addition, the study compared T-cell repertoires in thyroid tissue and in blood from about 6 Graves' hyperthyroidism patients. Whether ophthalmopathy could be predicted prospectively was tested in an independent validation cohort made up of 18 to 20 hyperthyroidism patients plus 17 patients who later progressed to ophthalmopathy. Following sampling, methimazole starting at 30 mg daily was given to hyperthyroidism patients, and high-dose intravenous methylprednisolone was given to ophthalmopathy patients. The approximately 98 discovery patients were randomly divided into training and test sets at a 7:3 ratio. General conclusions and limits of the study: In validation, the model predicted progression to ophthalmopathy with approximately 69% sensitivity and roughly 75% specificity, a median of roughly seven months before onset. Most expanded thyroid clonotypes (frequency above 0.001) were also detected in blood, a finding suggesting that blood repertoires may reflect thyroid immune responses. No statistical method was used to fix the sample size in advance, and group allocation was not hidden from the investigators. In cross-validation, a model built on a 13 V-J signature told ophthalmopathy apart from stable hyperthyroidism with under 90% sensitivity and approximately 81% specificity, and in testing the same model reached 80%/75%.

The germline V gene encodes CDR1 SGHKS and CDR2 YYEKEE (reference sequence). From its cysteine to its phenylalanine, the CDR3 spans 15 amino acids. Only the CDR3 DNA is retained, 45 bases long and in frame from the first base. V lost 2 bases and J lost 0 bases; the stretch between them is 8 bases long. Patients with uncontrolled infections, other autoimmune diseases, pregnancy or lactation were excluded. Clinical symptoms, serum thyroxine and TRAb, thyroid ultrasound, and orbital computed tomography formed the basis for the diagnoses. Trizol reagent was used to extract total RNA, and RNA quality was then checked on an Agilent 2100 Bioanalyzer. TCR beta CDR3 regions were amplified from RNA transcripts. The first round of RT-PCR for the TCR CDR3 was performed with the HTBI primer set and the Qiagen OneStep RT-PCR kit. Libraries were constructed in a second round of multiplex PCR, after which size selection and purification were performed. Paired-end sequencing of the libraries was performed with 100 bp reads on an Illumina HiSeq2000. The study's own analysis went as follows. SOAPnuke was used to process the raw data, with reads discarded if the reads contained adapters or uncalled bases, had a mean Phred below 15, or lacked an exact constant-primer or identifier match. COPE v1.2.5 was used to merge high-quality paired reads, and clonotypes were defined as unique nucleotide sequences. MiTCR v1.1 was used to align clonotypes to the IMGT TRBV, TRBD and TRBJ reference segments. Analysis was restricted to V-J combinations with a frequency above 0.0001, which covered 98% to 99.2% of repertoires. A TCS score was defined as the ratio between F50 (clonal expansion) and ExV (chaos), using BLOSUM62-based TCRdist between CDR3 peptides within each V-J. Welch's t-statistics and random forest reduced 514 V-J features to 13, which were used in a naive Bayes classifier (R e1071). The Morisita-Horn index was used to measure how similar the thyroid and blood repertoires were. Through fastp at Q25 and MiXCR, TCRdb rebuilt clones from the public reads, retaining in-frame beta chains. Each record represents a unique CDR3 protein, reported with the most common genes and DNA among its rows. Clone size and V and J calls follow TCRdb, not the original study. This sample is represented by roughly 500,000 distinct CDR3 sequences; 46% of them were singletons. The top ten constitute 44% of the sample.

As for this clonotype: Its antigen is not yet known. No base qualities exist here, and no much larger clone lies one base off it.

Sequencing was done on a sample of peripheral blood or thyroid tissue (not recorded which). The V gene is TRBV5-5 and the J gene is TRBJ2-2; TRBD2 is a weak D gene call, 5 bases matching. The clonotype was recovered from an adult woman with Graves' disease, either hyperthyroidism or ophthalmopathy (not recorded which). Read as DNA, the sequence is TGTGCCAGCAGCTTCGGGGAAACGAACACCGGGGAGCTGTTTTTT. This gives the protein CASSFGETNTGELFF.